This T cell receptor beta chain was obtained from a study of cytomegalovirus exposure and HLA in healthy donors. This clone was observed a few times. The PCR used 60 Vbeta and 13 Jbeta primers. The method was immunoSEQ multiplex PCR; TCRdb's version includes in-frame clones alone and lacks a portion of them. The sample shows 95,000 to 100,000 clones, around a tenth of them seen only once. Trimming stripped 1 base from V and 6 bases from J, with 13 bases between. The length of the CDR3 is 14 residues. CDR1 is SEHNR, CDR2 FQNEAQ, per germline (reference sequence). The rearrangement joins TRBV7-9 to TRBJ2-7, with D perhaps matching TRBD1 (6 bases). The sequenced sample consisted of PBMCs. The origin of this receptor is a man aged 50-60 years in good health and CMV-seropositive. The CDR3 protein is CASSLGVGGFEQYF. CDR3 nucleotides: TGTGCCAGCAGCTTAGGCGTAGGGGGTTTCGAGCAGTACTTC.